Listed below are T cell receptor beta chains from one sample, sequenced in a study of blood T cell repertoires in COVID-19. Only in-frame clones appear in the TCRdb table, and some are missing; sequencing was by immunoSEQ multiplex PCR. The sample contains about 180,000 clones, approximately 85% of which appear only once. The sequencing sample was made of PBMCs or T cells enriched from blood (not recorded which). The source is a man aged 35-49 years who had recovered from COVID-19. Both conserved end residues are part of each CDR3. Each record gives: J gene, V gene, CDR3 length, clone size, D gene, CDR3 DNA, CDR3 protein. The D gene is left open where the match is weak. The listing skips clone size in some rows; elsewhere it reads once, few, many or a size class.

TRBJ1-5 TRBV30 15 . TRBD1 TGTGCCTGGAGTCCCCCCGACAGGGATTATCAGCCCCAGCATTTT CAWSPPDRDYQPQHF
TRBJ2-5 TRBV10-1 13 . . TGCGCCAGCAGTGAGTTTGCAGGGGAGACCCAGTACTTC CASSEFAGETQYF
TRBJ2-2 TRBV3-1/TRBV3-2 18 . TRBD2 TGTGCCAGCAGCCGATGGGGACTAGCGGGAAAGGGGGCCGGGGAGCTGTTTTTT CASSRWGLAGKGAGELFF
TRBJ1-6 TRBV2 11 . TRBD1 TGTGCCAGCAAGGGACAGCCGCCTACCCACTTT CASKGQPPTHF
TRBJ2-7 TRBV19 14 . TRBD2 TGTGCCAGTAGTATGGAGCGGGGGGGCTACGAGCAGTACTTC CASSMERGGYEQYF
TRBJ2-7 TRBV15 14 . . TGTGCCACCAGCAGAGGACGGAGATCCTACGAGCAGTACTTC CATSRGRRSYEQYF
TRBJ2-7 TRBV29-1 15 once . TGCAGCGTTGGAGGCAGGGGACCGCGAGCCTACGAGCAGTACTTC CSVGGRGPRAYEQYF
TRBJ2-1 TRBV9 15 . . TGTGCCAGCAGCGTACAGGGTCTTTCCTACAATGAGCAGTTCTTC CASSVQGLSYNEQFF
TRBJ1-6 TRBV10-3 16 . TRBD1 TGTGCCATCAGTGAGACAAACAGGGGGCAGGGTTCACCCCTCCACTTT CAISETNRGQGSPLHF
TRBJ1-2 TRBV12-5 16 . . TGTGCTAGTGGTGGAGGTCCGGTGATTGGGAACTATGGCTACACCTTC CASGGGPVIGNYGYTF
TRBJ1-1 TRBV19 13 . . TGTGCCAGTAGTATACCGTTGAACACTGAAGCTTTCTTT CASSIPLNTEAFF